The 25 T cell receptor beta chains reported below all come from one sample, sequenced in a study of CD8 T cells in Susac syndrome. After extraction with the RNeasy kit, 0.5 to 1 ug of the RNA was reverse transcribed using random hexamers. TCRdb reprocessed the immunoSEQ multiplex PCR reads with MiXCR, giving one entry per CDR3 protein. Among 180,000 or so distinct CDR3 sequences listed, 90% to 95% were seen once. Sequenced material: CD4+ T cells from PBMCs. All receptors come from a human donor with multiple sclerosis.

V and J are TRBV3-1 and TRBJ1-1; the D gene is possibly TRBD1 (5 bases). In germline, CDR1 is LGHDT, CDR2 YNNKEL (reference sequence). The V and J ends lost 2 bases and 10 bases respectively, with 11 bases between them. The CDR3 is 12 residues long. As DNA, the CDR3 is TGTGCCAGCAGCCAAACGGAGGGACGAGCTTTCTTT. Its protein is CASSQTEGRAFF.

The rearrangement joins TRBV3-1 to TRBJ2-6, with D possibly TRBD1 on 6 matching bases. This CDR3 spans 17 amino acids. CDR1 and CDR2 (germline): LGHDT, YNNKEL (reference sequence). Trimming took off 3 bases at V and 2 bases at J, with 14 bases between the two ends. The CDR3 loop is CASSQNPTGAGANVLTF. The CDR3 DNA reads as TGTGCCAGCAGCCAGAACCCGACAGGAGCTGGGGCCAACGTCCTGACTTTC.

The rearrangement uses TRBV4-1 and TRBJ2-7; 7 nucleotides agree with TRBD1. V lost 3 bases and J lost 3; bases outside the gene matches: 11. The CDR3 extends over 16 amino acids. The germline V gene encodes CDR1 MGHRA and CDR2 YSYEKL. This CDR3 is CASSQDPTGVGYEQYF. The DNA of the CDR3 is TGCGCCAGCAGCCAGGACCCCACAGGGGTAGGCTACGAGCAGTACTTC.

CDR3 bases: TGCAGTGCTAGAGCGGGAGGGCAGGGTAGCACAGATACGCAGTATTTT. Encoded protein: CSARAGGQGSTDTQYF. The chain combines TRBV20-1 with TRBJ2-3, with 8 positions matching TRBD2. After removal of 1 base from V and 0 bases from J, the junction contained 6 bases not matched to a gene. The CDR3 totals 16 residues. Germline CDR1 and CDR2: DFQATT and SNEGSKA (reference sequence).

The chain joins TRBV29-1 to TRBJ1-2; 10 positions match TRBD1. Germline V gene sequence: CDR1 SQVTM, CDR2 ANQGSEA. V was clipped by 4 bases and J by 4 bases; unmatched bases: 3. The CDR3 consists of 13 residues. The CDR3 sequence is CSVGDRGVYGYTF. In nucleotides, the CDR3 is TGCAGCGTTGGGGACAGGGGTGTCTATGGCTACACCTTC.

This chain links TRBV15 with TRBJ1-4; maybe TRBD1 (5 bases). CDR3 size: 13 residues. Trimming shortened V by 2 bases and J by 11 bases, and 12 bases separated the two germline ends. The germline V gene has CDR1 LNHNV and CDR2 YYDKDF (reference sequence). The CDR3 sequence is CATSRTREGKLFF. The CDR3 nucleotides read TGTGCCACCAGCAGAACTCGCGAGGGGAAACTGTTTTTT.

The chain employs TRBV11-3 and TRBJ1-5, with D maybe TRBD1 (5 bases). The CDR3 runs to 20 residues. Germline V lookup: CDR1 SGHNT, CDR2 YENEEA. The ends were cut back, 5 bases at V and 0 bases at J, with 26 bases in the middle. CDR3 in amino acids: CASSRKSAYPGVGSNQPQHF. The DNA for the CDR3 is TGTGCCAGCAGCCGAAAAAGCGCGTATCCGGGGGTTGGTAGCAATCAGCCCCAGCATTTT.

This chain joins TRBV27 and TRBJ2-1; 8 nucleotides match TRBD2. The CDR3 runs 20 residues. Germline loops: CDR1 MNHEY, CDR2 SMNVEV (reference sequence). The J segment lost 3 bases and the V segment lost 2 bases, leaving 18 bases of the junction unmatched. CDR3 in amino acids: CASSLEAGLNPAGDYNEQFF. The CDR3 DNA sequence: TGTGCCAGCAGTTTAGAAGCAGGGCTGAATCCAGCGGGGGACTACAATGAGCAGTTCTTC.

V and J are TRBV12-3 or TRBV12-4 and TRBJ2-1; TRBD1 matches at 7 bases. With 2 bases clipped from V and 10 bases from J, the junction kept 11 bases outside the gene matches. The CDR3 sequence is 15 residues long. Here the CDR3 reads CASSLSARGRREQFF. In DNA, the CDR3 is TGTGCCAGCAGTTTAAGCGCGAGGGGGCGCAGGGAGCAGTTCTTC.

The rearrangement joins TRBV27 to TRBJ2-5, with 14 nucleotides matching TRBD2. The CDR3 totals 16 residues. Germline assignment: CDR1 MNHEY and CDR2 SMNVEV (reference sequence). J gave up 5 bases and V 8 bases, and 10 bases lay outside the gene matches. As DNA, the CDR3 is TGTGCCAGCCGGACGACTAGCGGGGGGGCCGTGGAGACCCAGTACTTC. It specifies CASRTTSGGAVETQYF.

The V call is TRBV7-2, the J call TRBJ1-1; D is unclear. The CDR3 is 13 residues long. Germline values: CDR1 SGHTA, CDR2 FQGNSA. V shed 0 bases and J shed 1 base, with 3 bases lying between them. The DNA for the CDR3 is TGTGCCAGCAGCTTAGCAACGAACACTGAAGCTTTCTTT. This codes for CASSLATNTEAFF.

The chain has TRBV20-1 and TRBJ2-1, with 11 nucleotides matching TRBD2. Germline loops: CDR1 DFQATT, CDR2 SNEGSKA (reference sequence). Germline trimming cut 6 bases from V and 6 bases from J; bases unmatched to any gene: 10. The CDR3 totals 15 residues. In DNA form, the CDR3 reads TGCAGTGCCAATCCACTAGCGGGAGTTTCCAATGAGCAGTTCTTC. Protein product: CSANPLAGVSNEQFF.

The chain has TRBV19 and TRBJ1-2; unclear D gene. The ends were cut back, 5 bases at V and 0 bases at J, with 16 bases in the middle. The CDR3 has 16 amino acids. CDR1 is LNHDA and CDR2 is SQIVND in the germline V gene (reference sequence). CDR3 DNA: TGTGCCAGTAGTCAAGAAAGAATTCGAGCTAACTATGGCTACACCTTC. This codes for CASSQERIRANYGYTF.

V gene TRBV30 combines with J gene TRBJ2-7; D gene uncertain. CDR3 length: 13 amino acids. V lost 0 bases and J 3 bases, leaving 9 bases between the germline ends. Germline CDR1 GTSNPN, CDR2 SVGIG (reference sequence). CDR3 sequence: CAWSVGRNYEQYF. In DNA, the CDR3 is TGTGCCTGGAGTGTAGGCCGAAACTACGAGCAGTACTTC.

The rearrangement joins TRBV19 to TRBJ2-3; D is undetermined. CDR3 length equals 14 residues. V was pared by 4 bases and J by 1 base, with 9 bases between. Germline V gene data show CDR1 as LNHDA and CDR2 as SQIVND (reference sequence). CDR3 sequence reads: CASSTPTRTDTQYF. DNA of the CDR3: TGTGCCAGTAGTACGCCCACGCGCACAGATACGCAGTATTTT.

The J gene is TRBJ2-7, the V gene TRBV29-1, with TRBD2 matching over 12 bases. Trimming cost V 5 bases and J 2 bases; bases outside gene matches: 10. CDR3 length: 16 amino acids. Germline-derived CDR1 and CDR2 are SQVTM and ANQGSEA. The CDR3: CSVKIASGRAAYEQYF. The CDR3, as DNA: TGCAGCGTTAAAATAGCTAGCGGGAGGGCCGCCTACGAGCAGTACTTC.

V gene TRBV11-1 combines with J gene TRBJ2-1; D is possibly TRBD2 (6 bases). V dropped 0 bases and J dropped 3 bases, with 24 bases sitting between them. The length of the CDR3 is 20 residues. Germline values: CDR1 SGHAT, CDR2 FQDESV (reference sequence). DNA for the CDR3: TGTGCCAGCAGCTTAGCTCGGGGTCTGCTGGGTAGCGGCAACTACAATGAGCAGTTCTTC. It codes for CASSLARGLLGSGNYNEQFF.

The J gene is TRBJ2-5, the V gene TRBV3-1; no clear D gene. CDR1 and CDR2 (germline): LGHDT, YNNKEL (reference sequence). V lost 4 bases, J lost 5 bases, and 14 bases lay in between. The CDR3 consists of 14 residues. The CDR3 sequence: CASSRPEHGETQYF. The CDR3 DNA reads as TGTGCCAGCAGCCGACCTGAACACGGGGAGACCCAGTACTTC.

The V and J genes are TRBV7-3 and TRBJ2-6; possible D gene TRBD2, 6 bases. Between the trimmed V and J ends, which lost 3 bases and 2 bases, there was a span of 11 bases. This CDR3 has 16 residues. Germline assignment: CDR1 SGHTA and CDR2 FQGTGA. CDR3 DNA: TGTGCCAGCAGCTTGGGGACTGGCGCTGGGGCCAACGTCCTGACTTTC. Translated, it gives CASSLGTGAGANVLTF.

The V call is TRBV19, the J call TRBJ1-5; no firm D call. Trimming stripped 3 bases from V and 7 bases from J, with 13 bases between. The CDR3 loop spans 14 amino acids. Germline V gives CDR1 LNHDA, CDR2 SQIVND (reference sequence). The CDR3 loop reads CASSMPPEGQPQHF. DNA for the CDR3: TGTGCCAGTAGTATGCCGCCCGAGGGCCAGCCCCAGCATTTT. The full variable domain, in which reference TRBV19 and TRBJ1-5 provide the parts outside the CDR3, is DGGITQSPKYLFRKEGQNVTLSCEQNLNHDAMYWYRQDPGQGLRLIYYSQIVNDFQKGDIAEGYSVSREKKESFPLTVTSAQKNPTAFYLCASSMPPEGQPQHFGDGTRLSIL.

The chain employs TRBV28 and TRBJ2-5; D is perhaps TRBD2 (5 bases). There are 14 residues in the CDR3. Trimming removed 2 bases from V and 2 bases from J, with 9 bases in between. Germline V gene data show CDR1 as MDHEN and CDR2 as SYDVKM. The CDR3 DNA is TGTGCCAGCAGTTTAGGGAGACCTCAAGAGACCCAGTACTTC. This gives the protein CASSLGRPQETQYF.

The chain couples TRBV9 to TRBJ2-7; TRBD2 aligns across 7 bases. V trimming: 0 bases; J trimming: 9 bases; junction bases outside the gene matches: 6. Germline V CDR1 and CDR2: SGDLS, YYNGEE. This CDR3 contains 13 residues. This chain's CDR3 is CASSVGIRTRQYF. The CDR3 DNA follows: TGTGCCAGCAGCGTAGGGATCCGGACTAGGCAGTACTTC.

V usage is TRBV5-1 and J usage is TRBJ2-5; a weak D match, TRBD1 (5 bases). The CDR3 is 15 amino acids. Germline CDR1 reads SGHRS; CDR2 reads YFSETQ. V gave up 4 bases and J gave up 3 bases, with 16 bases separating them. The CDR3 bases are TGCGCCAGCAGCCATGAGACAGTTGGCGAAGAGACCCAGTACTTC. It encodes CASSHETVGEETQYF. Filled out from reference TRBV5-1 and TRBJ2-5, the complete variable domain reads KAGVTQTPRYLIKTRGQQVTLSCSPISGHRSVSWYQQTPGQGLQFLFEYFSETQRNKGNFPGRFSGRQFSNSRSEMNVSTLELGDSALYLCASSHETVGEETQYFGPGTRLLVL.

The V call is TRBV18, the J call TRBJ2-7; a possible D gene is TRBD1 (5 bases). V was clipped by 6 bases and J by 3 bases, with 12 bases between them. From germline, CDR1 is KGHSH and CDR2 LQKENI. CDR3 length: 13 residues. The DNA for the CDR3 is TGTGCCAGCTCCCGTGACAGTGTCTACGAGCAGTACTTC. It yields the protein CASSRDSVYEQYF.

The CDR3: CASSLRRSSYNEQFF. CDR3 in DNA: TGTGCCAGCAGCCTCAGGAGGAGCTCCTACAATGAGCAGTTCTTC. The rearrangement uses TRBV3-1 and TRBJ2-1; the D gene is possibly TRBD2 (5 bases). The germline CDR1 and CDR2 sequences are LGHDT and YNNKEL (reference sequence). This CDR3 comprises 15 residues. V lost 4 bases to trimming and J lost 0 bases, with 10 bases between them.